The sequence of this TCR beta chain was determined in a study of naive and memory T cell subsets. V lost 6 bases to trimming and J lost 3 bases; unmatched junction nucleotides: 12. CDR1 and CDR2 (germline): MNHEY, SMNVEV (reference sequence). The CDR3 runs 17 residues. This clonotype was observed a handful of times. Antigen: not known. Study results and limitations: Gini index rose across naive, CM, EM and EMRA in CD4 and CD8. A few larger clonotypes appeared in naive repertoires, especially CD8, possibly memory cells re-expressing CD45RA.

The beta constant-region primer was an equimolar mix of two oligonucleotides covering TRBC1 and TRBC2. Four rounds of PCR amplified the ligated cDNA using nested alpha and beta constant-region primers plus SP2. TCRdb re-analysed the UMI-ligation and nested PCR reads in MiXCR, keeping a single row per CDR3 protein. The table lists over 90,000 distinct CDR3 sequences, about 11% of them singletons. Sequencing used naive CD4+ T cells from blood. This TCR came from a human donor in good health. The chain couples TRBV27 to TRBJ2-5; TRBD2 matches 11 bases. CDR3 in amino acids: CASRNFPTSGGKETQYF. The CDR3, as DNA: TGTGCCAGCAGGAACTTCCCAACTAGCGGGGGAAAAGAGACCCAGTACTTC.